Sequencing of this T cell receptor (beta chain) was carried out in a study of metastatic and nonmetastatic thyroid tumors. Study in general: Repertoires from malignant and benign thyroid patients were compared across blood and tumor or nodule tissue. Notes on the study in general: A significant increase in TCR beta diversity was reportedly seen in malignant thyroid tumors relative to benign nodules, in blood and tumor.

This clone appeared many times. Antigen unknown. TCRdb re-clonotyped the PCR reads via MiXCR. The sample includes over 30,000 clones, about 29% of them seen just once. Every patient was untreated before thyroid surgery. V was clipped by 7 bases and J by 2 bases, with 4 bases between them. The CDR3 totals 11 residues. Germline CDR1 and CDR2: SEHNR and FQNEAQ (reference sequence). The specimen was blood. This clonotype originated in a female donor with papillary thyroid cancer or a benign thyroid nodule (not recorded which). Some clones in this sample may be carry-over from other donors' samples. This chain uses TRBV7-9 with TRBJ2-3; no clear D gene. As DNA, the CDR3 is TGTGCCAGCACCCCCACAGATACGCAGTATTTT. As protein: CASTPTDTQYF.